This is a list of T cell receptor beta chains from one sample in a study of cytomegalovirus exposure and HLA in healthy donors. Measured with immunoSEQ multiplex PCR; TCRdb has only the in-frame clones, and not every one. The sample shows 180,000 or so clones, roughly a tenth of them seen only once. Material: PBMCs. These receptors all come from a woman in her twenties or thirties in good health and CMV-seropositive. Both conserved end residues are part of each CDR3. Fields, in order: J gene, V gene, CDR3 protein.

TRBJ2-2,TRBV27,CASNSWTGGSTGELFF
TRBJ1-1,TRBV9,CASSPWTGGLNTEAFF
TRBJ2-1,TRBV2,CVTEREGYNEQFF
TRBJ2-1,TRBV5-1,CASSLDSGDYNEQFF
TRBJ2-6,TRBV11-2,CASSLNRGSGANVLTF
TRBJ2-5,TRBV30,CAWSVFFQETQYF
TRBJ2-5,TRBV4-1,CASSPREGLGETQYF
TRBJ2-7,TRBV10-3,CAISPGQVFWGFYEQYF
TRBJ1-1,TRBV10-3,CAIRDYMNTEAFF
TRBJ1-1,TRBV4-1,CASSPLTSTEAFF
TRBJ1-2,TRBV4-1,CASSRRGRYGYTF
TRBJ2-1,TRBV9,CASSPTPTGIDNEQFF